The 10 T cell receptor beta chains listed next were all sequenced from one sample in a study of cytomegalovirus exposure and HLA in healthy donors. This PCR relied on a set of 60 Vbeta primers and 13 Jbeta primers. Some clones are missing from TCRdb's copy, which holds only in-frame ones; the method was immunoSEQ multiplex PCR. The sample records more than 110,000 clones, more than 75% being singletons. Sequenced material: PBMCs. These receptors were obtained from a female donor in good health and CMV-seronegative.

The chain links TRBV7-2 to TRBJ2-7; no clear D gene. V shed 5 bases and J shed 2 bases, with 13 bases lying between them. The CDR3 contains 14 residues. Germline V gene sequence: CDR1 SGHTA, CDR2 FQGNSA. The CDR3 DNA reads as TGTGCCAGCAGCAAATCGATCGGTACCTACGAGCAGTACTTC. It codes for CASSKSIGTYEQYF.

The chain joins TRBV7-2 to TRBJ2-5; 11 bases agree with TRBD2. Germline V gene data show CDR1 as SGHTA and CDR2 as FQGNSA. The CDR3 is 15 residues long. The V gene end was trimmed by 2 bases and the J gene end by 6 bases; junction bases not matched to a gene: 5. The CDR3 nucleotides read TGTGCCAGCAGCTTATGGCTAGCGGGGGGAAAGACCCAGTACTTC. It translates to CASSLWLAGGKTQYF.

The sample holds one count of this clone. This chain connects TRBV23-1 to TRBJ1-2, with 7 bases aligning to TRBD1. TRBV23-1 is an open reading frame whose function is uncertain. The CDR3 has 14 residues. Germline trimming cut 5 bases from V and 1 base from J; bases unmatched to any gene: 4. CDR3 DNA: TGCGCCAGCAGTTGGACAGGTTGTAACTATGGCTACACCTTC. This codes for CASSWTGCNYGYTF.

This rearrangement joins TRBV30 to TRBJ1-4; D unresolved. The CDR3 spans 12 residues. Germline assignment: CDR1 GTSNPN and CDR2 SVGIG (reference sequence). The ends were cut back, 5 bases at V and 0 bases at J, with 4 bases in the middle. The CDR3 is CAWSATNEKLFF. In DNA, the CDR3 is TGTGCCTGGTCGGCAACTAATGAAAAACTGTTTTTT.

In regard to this clone: Mismatch with germline at one junction end may stem from a read error. The rearrangement uses TRBV7-7 and TRBJ2-3; maybe TRBD1 (6 bases). The CDR3 is 13 residues long. Germline loops: CDR1 SSHAT, CDR2 FNYEAQ (reference sequence). CDR3 nucleotide sequence: TGTGCTAGCAGCTACAGGGCCCCGGATACGCAGTATTTT. Residues: CASSYRAPDTQYF.

This sequence joins TRBV5-6 and TRBJ2-1; 12 bases fit TRBD2. Germline CDR1 SGHDT, CDR2 YYEEEE. The V gene end was trimmed by 6 bases and the J gene end by 9 bases; junction bases not matched to a gene: 4. The CDR3 is 13 amino acids. The CDR3 region is CASMLAGGFEQFF. CDR3 DNA: TGTGCCAGCATGCTAGCGGGGGGGTTTGAGCAGTTCTTC.

In this sample, this clone turned up once. The chain has TRBV18 and TRBJ1-1; 8 bases are shared with TRBD1. Germline-derived CDR1 and CDR2 are KGHSH and LQKENI. J lost 5 bases, V lost 3 bases, and 5 bases had no gene match. This CDR3 region has 14 residues. The CDR3 loop reads CASSPDRGQTEAFF. Written as DNA, the CDR3 is TGTGCCAGCTCACCTGACAGGGGACAGACTGAAGCTTTCTTT.

The rearrangement joins TRBV11-2 to TRBJ1-1, with 10 positions matching TRBD1. CDR1 and CDR2 (germline): SGHAT, FQNNGV. V trimming: 1 base; J trimming: 4 bases; junction bases outside the gene matches: 3. The CDR3 runs to 15 residues. The CDR3 region is CASSLARTGGTEAFF. The CDR3 nucleotides are TGTGCCAGCAGCTTAGCGCGGACAGGGGGCACTGAAGCTTTCTTT.

The V and J genes are TRBV27 and TRBJ2-1; 10 nucleotides align to TRBD1. In germline, CDR1 is MNHEY, CDR2 SMNVEV (reference sequence). The length of the CDR3 is 16 residues. After removal of 4 bases from V and 4 bases from J, the junction contained 7 bases not matched to a gene. The CDR3 bases are TGTGCCAGCAGTTCAGGGGACAGGGGAAGGTACAATGAGCAGTTCTTC. It specifies CASSSGDRGRYNEQFF.

The chain joins TRBV28 to TRBJ1-6; D unclear. V lost 4 bases and J 7 bases, leaving 2 bases between the germline ends. CDR1 is MDHEN, CDR2 SYDVKM, per germline. This CDR3 has 11 amino acids. CDR3 DNA sequence: TGTGCCAGCAGTTCGAATTCACCCCTCCACTTT. Protein product: CASSSNSPLHF.